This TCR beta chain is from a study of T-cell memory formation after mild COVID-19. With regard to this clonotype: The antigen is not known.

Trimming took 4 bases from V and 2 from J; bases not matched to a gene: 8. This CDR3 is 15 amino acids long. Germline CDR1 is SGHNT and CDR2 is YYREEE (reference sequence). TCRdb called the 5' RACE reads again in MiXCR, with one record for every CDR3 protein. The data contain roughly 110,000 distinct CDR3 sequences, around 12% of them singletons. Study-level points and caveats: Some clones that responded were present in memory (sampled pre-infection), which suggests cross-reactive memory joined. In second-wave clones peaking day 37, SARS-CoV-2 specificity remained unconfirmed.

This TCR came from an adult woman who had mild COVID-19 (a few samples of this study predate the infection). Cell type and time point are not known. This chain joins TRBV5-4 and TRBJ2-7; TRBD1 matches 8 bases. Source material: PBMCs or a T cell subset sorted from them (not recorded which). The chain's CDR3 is CASSPGQGSAYEQYF. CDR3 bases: TGTGCCAGCAGCCCAGGACAGGGTTCTGCCTACGAGCAGTACTTC. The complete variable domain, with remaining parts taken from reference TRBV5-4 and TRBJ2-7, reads ETGVTQSPTHLIKTRGQQVTLRCSSQSGHNTVSWYQQALGQGPQFIFQYYREEENGRGNFPPRFSGLQFPNYSSELNVNALELDDSALYLCASSPGQGSAYEQYFGPGTRLTVT.